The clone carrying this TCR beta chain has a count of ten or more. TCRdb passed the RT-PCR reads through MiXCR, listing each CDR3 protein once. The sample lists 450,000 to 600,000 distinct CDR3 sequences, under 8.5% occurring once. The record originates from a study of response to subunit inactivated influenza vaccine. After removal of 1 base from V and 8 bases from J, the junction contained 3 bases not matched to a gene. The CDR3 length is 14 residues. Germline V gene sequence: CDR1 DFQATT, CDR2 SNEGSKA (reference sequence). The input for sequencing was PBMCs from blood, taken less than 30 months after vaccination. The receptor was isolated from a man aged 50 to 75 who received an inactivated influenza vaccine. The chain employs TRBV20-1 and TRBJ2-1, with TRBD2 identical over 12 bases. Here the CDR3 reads CSARGLAGDHEQFF. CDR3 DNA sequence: TGCAGTGCTAGAGGACTAGCGGGAGATCATGAGCAGTTCTTC.